This TCR beta chain was captured in a study of blood T cell repertoires in COVID-19. Enrolled during active infection, Seattle patients were then followed longitudinally. Assay: immunoSEQ multiplex PCR; the TCRdb copy retains only in-frame clones and omits some. This table holds about 300,000 clones, approximately 90% found once. V was cut by 4 bases and J by 9 bases, with 25 bases left in between. CDR1 is LNHNV and CDR2 is YYDKDF in the germline V gene (reference sequence). This CDR3 has 17 residues. Material for sequencing was peripheral blood. This receptor was obtained from a woman aged 50 to 60 with COVID-19, enrolled during active disease. V and J are TRBV15 and TRBJ2-1; weak D call: TRBD1 (6 bases). The CDR3 DNA reads TGTGCCACCAGCATCTCCCGGGACACGGTTATCGGCGGTGAGCAGTTCTTC. It codes for CATSISRDTVIGGEQFF. Drawing the rest from reference TRBV15 and TRBJ2-1, the complete variable domain is DAMVIQNPRYQVTQFGKPVTLSCSQTLNHNVMYWYQQKSSQAPKLLFHYYDKDFNNEADTPDNFQSRRPNTSFCFLDIRSPGLGDTAMYLCATSISRDTVIGGEQFFGPGTRLTVL.